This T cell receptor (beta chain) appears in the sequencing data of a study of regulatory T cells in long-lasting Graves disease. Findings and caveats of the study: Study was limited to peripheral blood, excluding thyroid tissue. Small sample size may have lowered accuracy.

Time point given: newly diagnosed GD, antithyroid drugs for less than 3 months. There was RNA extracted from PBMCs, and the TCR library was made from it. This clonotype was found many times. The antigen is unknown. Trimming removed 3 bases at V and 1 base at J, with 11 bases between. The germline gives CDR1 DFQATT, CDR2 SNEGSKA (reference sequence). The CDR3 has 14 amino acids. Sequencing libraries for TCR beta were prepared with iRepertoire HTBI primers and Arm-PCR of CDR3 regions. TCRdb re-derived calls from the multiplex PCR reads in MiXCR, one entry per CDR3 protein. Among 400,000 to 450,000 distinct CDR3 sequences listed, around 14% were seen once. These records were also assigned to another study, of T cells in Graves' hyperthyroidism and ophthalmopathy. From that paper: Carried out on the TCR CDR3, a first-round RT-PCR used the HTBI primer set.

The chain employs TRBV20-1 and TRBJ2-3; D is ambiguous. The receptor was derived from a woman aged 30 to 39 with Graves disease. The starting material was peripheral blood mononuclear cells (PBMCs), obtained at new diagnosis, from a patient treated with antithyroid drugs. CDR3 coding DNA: TGCAGTGCTAGGGTTGGGCCCGGCACAGATACGCAGTATTTT. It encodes CSARVGPGTDTQYF.